The next 11 T cell receptor beta chains were all read from a single sample in a study of blood T cell repertoires in COVID-19. The data were produced by immunoSEQ multiplex PCR, yet TCRdb's version contains in-frame clones alone and is incomplete. The table shows fewer than 500,000 clones, with approximately 90% occurring only once. Sample: peripheral blood. The receptors come from a woman aged 25 to 39 with acute or convalescent COVID-19.

V usage is TRBV27 and J usage is TRBJ2-1; no definite D call. The CDR3 is 15 amino acids. From germline, CDR1 is MNHEY and CDR2 SMNVEV (reference sequence). Trimming removed 6 bases from V and 6 bases from J, with 18 bases in between. The CDR3 region is CASSATRSAANEQFF. The CDR3 nucleotides read TGTGCCAGCAGCGCCACCCGCTCTGCGGCCAATGAGCAGTTCTTC.

This clone occurred many times. The same CDR3 is also encoded by other DNA sequences in this sample. V gene TRBV3-1 (or the pseudogene TRBV3-2) combines with J gene TRBJ1-1; D is uncertain. The CDR3 is made up of 13 amino acids. Germline V CDR1 and CDR2: LGHDT, YNNKEL (reference sequence). V lost 4 bases to trimming and J lost 2 bases, with 8 bases between them. CDR3 sequence: CASSRGGNTEAFF. For the CDR3, the DNA is TGTGCCAGCAGCCGGGGAGGAAACACTGAAGCTTTCTTT.

The J gene is TRBJ2-7, the V gene TRBV11-2; TRBD2 agrees at 7 bases. This CDR3 has 16 amino acids. Germline lookup yields CDR1 SGHAT and CDR2 FQNNGV. V shed 1 base, J shed 1 base, and the junction held 7 bases outside the gene matches. This chain's CDR3 is CASSLGRWGGSYEQYF. The CDR3, as DNA: TGTGCCAGCAGCTTAGGACGGTGGGGGGGGTCCTACGAGCAGTACTTC.

This clone showed up just once. The V gene is TRBV7-9, the J gene TRBJ1-1; possibly TRBD1 for D (6 bases). This CDR3 contains 13 residues. Germline V gives CDR1 SEHNR, CDR2 FQNEAQ (reference sequence). The V gene lost 7 bases and the J gene lost 4 bases, with 13 bases spanning the gap. The CDR3 spells CASTPGGVTEAFF. The CDR3 DNA is TGTGCCAGCACCCCGGGGGGCGTCACTGAAGCTTTCTTT.

The chain is built from TRBV4-1 and TRBJ2-3; 9 nucleotides match TRBD1. V trimming: 3 bases; J trimming: 4 bases; junction bases outside the gene matches: 8. This CDR3 comprises 16 residues. Germline-derived CDR1 and CDR2 are MGHRA and YSYEKL. This CDR3 is CASSHTTGGWADTQYF. CDR3 in DNA: TGCGCCAGCAGCCACACGACAGGGGGGTGGGCAGATACGCAGTATTTT.

This clone is a singleton in its sample. The chain carries TRBV5-1 and TRBJ1-1; D gene ambiguous. CDR3 length: 15 amino acids. Trimming left V 5 bases short and J 5 bases short, with 19 bases between. Per the germline V gene, CDR1 is SGHRS and CDR2 is YFSETQ. CDR3 protein: CASSIEGNGVTEAFF. In nucleotides, the CDR3 is TGCGCCAGCAGTATTGAAGGAAATGGAGTGACTGAAGCTTTCTTT.

V gene TRBV11-3 combines with J gene TRBJ2-1; 10 bases match TRBD1. Trimming at V came to 5 bases and at J to 5 bases, leaving 9 bases not matched to a gene. This CDR3 spans 16 amino acids. Per germline, CDR1 SGHNT and CDR2 YENEEA. Written as DNA, the CDR3 is TGTGCCAGCAGCCCCGGGACAGGGGATTATCACAATGAGCAGTTCTTC. Its protein product is CASSPGTGDYHNEQFF.

The chain is built from TRBV7-8 and TRBJ2-4; TRBD2 aligns across 8 bases. This CDR3 has 18 residues. Trimming cost V 5 bases and J 2 bases; bases outside gene matches: 14. CDR1 and CDR2 from the germline V gene are SGHVS and FQNEAQ. Written as DNA, the CDR3 is TGTGCCAGCAGCCCCCAGCGGCGGGGGGCCGGGTCCAAAAACATTCAGTACTTC. This codes for CASSPQRRGAGSKNIQYF.

This chain links TRBV28 with TRBJ1-2; 7 bases match TRBD1. The V gene's germline CDR1 is MDHEN and CDR2 SYDVKM. The CDR3 consists of 17 residues. The trim removed 2 bases at V and 1 base at J, leaving 10 bases unmatched. In DNA form, the CDR3 reads TGTGCCAGCAGTTTAGGGAGACAGGGTTACGATAACTATGGCTACACCTTC. Protein product: CASSLGRQGYDNYGYTF.

This clone turned up a few times. The chain employs TRBV11-2 and TRBJ2-7; D unresolved. Germline values: CDR1 SGHAT, CDR2 FQNNGV. This CDR3 has 13 residues. V was cut by 2 bases and J by 5 bases, with 10 bases left in between. The CDR3 region is CASSLIHSHEQYF. Written as DNA, the CDR3 is TGTGCCAGCAGCTTAATACATTCCCACGAGCAGTACTTC.

J is TRBJ2-7 and V is TRBV27, with 7 bases lining up with TRBD1. Per the germline V gene, CDR1 is MNHEY and CDR2 is SMNVEV (reference sequence). This CDR3 has 13 residues. V shed 9 bases and J 2 bases; nucleotides not matched to a gene: 7. The CDR3: CASRTGEPYEQYF. CDR3 in DNA: TGTGCCAGTAGAACAGGGGAGCCCTACGAGCAGTACTTC.